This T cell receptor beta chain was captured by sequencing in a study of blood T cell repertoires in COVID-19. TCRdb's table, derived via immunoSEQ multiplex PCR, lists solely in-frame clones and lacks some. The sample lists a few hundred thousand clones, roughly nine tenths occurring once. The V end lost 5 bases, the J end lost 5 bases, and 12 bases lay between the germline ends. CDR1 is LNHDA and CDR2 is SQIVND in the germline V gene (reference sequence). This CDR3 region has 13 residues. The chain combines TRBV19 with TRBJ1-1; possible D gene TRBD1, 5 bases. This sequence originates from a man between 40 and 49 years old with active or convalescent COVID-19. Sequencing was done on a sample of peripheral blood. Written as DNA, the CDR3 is TGTGCCAGTAGTTGGGGGGGAAGGACTGAAGCTTTCTTT. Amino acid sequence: CASSWGGRTEAFF.